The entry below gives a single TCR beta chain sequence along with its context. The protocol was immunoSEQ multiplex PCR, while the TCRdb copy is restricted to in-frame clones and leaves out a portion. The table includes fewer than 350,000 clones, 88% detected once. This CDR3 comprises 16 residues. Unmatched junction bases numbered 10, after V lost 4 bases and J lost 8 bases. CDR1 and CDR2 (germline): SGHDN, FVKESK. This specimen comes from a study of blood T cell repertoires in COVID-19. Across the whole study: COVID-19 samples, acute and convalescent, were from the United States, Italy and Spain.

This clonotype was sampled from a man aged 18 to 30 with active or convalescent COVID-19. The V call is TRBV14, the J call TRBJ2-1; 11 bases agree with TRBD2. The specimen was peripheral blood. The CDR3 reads CASSPILAGVGDEQFF. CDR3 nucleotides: TGTGCCAGCAGCCCGATACTAGCGGGGGTCGGGGATGAGCAGTTCTTC. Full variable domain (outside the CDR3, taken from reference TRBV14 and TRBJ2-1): EAGVTQFPSHSVIEKGQTVTLRCDPISGHDNLYWYRRVMGKEIKFLLHFVKESKQDESGMPNNRFLAERTGGTYSTLKVQPAELEDSGVYFCASSPILAGVGDEQFFGPGTRLTVL.